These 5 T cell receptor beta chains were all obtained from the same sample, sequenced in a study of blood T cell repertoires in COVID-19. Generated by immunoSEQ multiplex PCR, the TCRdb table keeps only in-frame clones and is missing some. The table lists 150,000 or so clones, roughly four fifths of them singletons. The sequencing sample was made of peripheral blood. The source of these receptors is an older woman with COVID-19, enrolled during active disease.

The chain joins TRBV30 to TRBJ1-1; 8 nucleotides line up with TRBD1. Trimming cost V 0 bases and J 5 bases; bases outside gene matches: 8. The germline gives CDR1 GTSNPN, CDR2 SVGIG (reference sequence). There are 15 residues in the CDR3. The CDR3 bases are TGTGCCTGGAGTGTCCTTCAGAACAGGGGGACTGAAGCTTTCTTT. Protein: CAWSVLQNRGTEAFF.

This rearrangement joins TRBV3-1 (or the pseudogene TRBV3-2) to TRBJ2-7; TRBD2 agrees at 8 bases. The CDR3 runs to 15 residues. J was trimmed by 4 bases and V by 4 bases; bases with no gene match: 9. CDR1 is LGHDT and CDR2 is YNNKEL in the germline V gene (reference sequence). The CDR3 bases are TGTGCCAGCAGCCGCCGTGGAGCGGGAGTTTACGAGCAGTACTTC. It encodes CASSRRGAGVYEQYF.

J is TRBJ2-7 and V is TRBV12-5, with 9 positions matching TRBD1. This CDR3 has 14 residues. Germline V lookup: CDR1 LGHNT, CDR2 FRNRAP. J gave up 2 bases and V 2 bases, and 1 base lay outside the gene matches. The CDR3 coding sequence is TGTGCTAGTGGTTTGAGGACAGGGGCCTACGAGCAGTACTTC. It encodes CASGLRTGAYEQYF.

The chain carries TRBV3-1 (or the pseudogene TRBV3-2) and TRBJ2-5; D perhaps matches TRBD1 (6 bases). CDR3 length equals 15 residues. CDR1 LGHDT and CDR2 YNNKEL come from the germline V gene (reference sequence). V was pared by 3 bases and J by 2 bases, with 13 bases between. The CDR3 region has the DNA TGTGCCAGCAGCCAGAGGCGACAGGAGCAAGAGACCCAGTACTTC. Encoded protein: CASSQRRQEQETQYF.

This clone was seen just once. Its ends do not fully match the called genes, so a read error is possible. The CDR3 protein is CASSYEGRGPRAIF. Written as DNA, the CDR3 is TGTGCCAGCAGTTATGAGGGCAGGGGCCCACGTGCGATCTTT. V gene TRBV6-5 combines with J gene TRBJ1-1; D is perhaps TRBD1 (6 bases). The germline V gene has CDR1 MNHEY and CDR2 SVGAGI. This CDR3 spans 14 amino acids.